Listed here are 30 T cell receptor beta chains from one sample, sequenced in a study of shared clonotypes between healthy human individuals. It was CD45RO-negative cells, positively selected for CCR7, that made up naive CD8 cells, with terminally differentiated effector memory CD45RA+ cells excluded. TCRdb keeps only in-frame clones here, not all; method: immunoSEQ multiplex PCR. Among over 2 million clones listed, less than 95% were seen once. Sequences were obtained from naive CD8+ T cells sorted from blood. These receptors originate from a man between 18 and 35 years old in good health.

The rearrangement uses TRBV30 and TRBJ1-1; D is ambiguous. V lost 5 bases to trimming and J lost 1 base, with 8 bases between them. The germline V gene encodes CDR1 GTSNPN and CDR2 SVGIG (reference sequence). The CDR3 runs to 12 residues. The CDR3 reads CAWRPSNTEAFF. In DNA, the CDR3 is TGTGCCTGGCGGCCATCGAACACTGAAGCTTTCTTT. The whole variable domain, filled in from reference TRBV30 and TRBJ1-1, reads SQTIHQWPATLVQPVGSPLSLECTVEGTSNPNLYWYRQAAGRGLQLLFYSVGIGQISSEVPQNLSASRPQDRQFILSSKKLLLSDSGFYLCAWRPSNTEAFFGQGTRLTVV.

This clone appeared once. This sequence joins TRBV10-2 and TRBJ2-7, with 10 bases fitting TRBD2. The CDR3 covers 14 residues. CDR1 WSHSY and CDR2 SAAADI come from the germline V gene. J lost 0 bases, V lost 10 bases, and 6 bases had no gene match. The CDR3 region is CATTSSGSSYEQYF. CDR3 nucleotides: TGCGCCACCACCTCTAGCGGGAGCTCCTACGAGCAGTACTTC.

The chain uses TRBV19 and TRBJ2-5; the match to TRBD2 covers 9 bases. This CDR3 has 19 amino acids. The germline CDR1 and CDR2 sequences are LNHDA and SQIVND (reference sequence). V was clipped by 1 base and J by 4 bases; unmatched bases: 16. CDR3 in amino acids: CASSIGMRLAERAPETQYF. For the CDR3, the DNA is TGTGCCAGTAGTATAGGGATGCGACTAGCGGAACGGGCCCCAGAGACCCAGTACTTC.

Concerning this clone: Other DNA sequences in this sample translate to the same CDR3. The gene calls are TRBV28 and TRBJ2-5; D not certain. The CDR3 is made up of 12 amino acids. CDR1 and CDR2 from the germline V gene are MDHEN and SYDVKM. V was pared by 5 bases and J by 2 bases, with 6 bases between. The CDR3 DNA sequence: TGTGCCAGCAGTCCCGGACAAGAGACCCAGTACTTC. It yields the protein CASSPGQETQYF.

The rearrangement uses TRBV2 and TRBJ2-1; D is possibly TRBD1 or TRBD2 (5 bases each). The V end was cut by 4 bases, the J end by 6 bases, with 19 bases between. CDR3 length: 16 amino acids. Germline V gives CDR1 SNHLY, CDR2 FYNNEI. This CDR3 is CASSAVRDGGRNEQFF. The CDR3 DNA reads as TGTGCCAGCAGTGCAGTCAGGGACGGCGGGCGCAATGAGCAGTTCTTC.

The DNA of the CDR3 is TGTGCCAGCAGCAGCACAGGGGTCCCCTACGAGCAGTACTTC. It yields the protein CASSSTGVPYEQYF. The chain employs TRBV21-1 and TRBJ2-7; TRBD1, the D gene given by the table, was not confirmed from the DNA. TRBV21-1 is a documented pseudogene. The CDR3 extends over 14 amino acids.

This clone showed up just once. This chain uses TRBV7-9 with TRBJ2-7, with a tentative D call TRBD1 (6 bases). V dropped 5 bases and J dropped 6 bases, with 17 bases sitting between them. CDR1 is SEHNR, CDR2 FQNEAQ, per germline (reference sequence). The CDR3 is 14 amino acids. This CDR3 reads CASSVGTLAFEQYF. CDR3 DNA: TGTGCCAGCAGCGTCGGGACATTGGCTTTCGAGCAGTACTTC. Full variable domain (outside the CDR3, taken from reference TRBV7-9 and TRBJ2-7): DTGVSQNPRHKITKRGQNVTFRCDPISEHNRLYWYRQTLGQGPEFLTYFQNEAQLEKSRLLSDRFSAERPKGSFSTLEIQRTEQGDSAMYLCASSVGTLAFEQYFGPGTRLTVT.

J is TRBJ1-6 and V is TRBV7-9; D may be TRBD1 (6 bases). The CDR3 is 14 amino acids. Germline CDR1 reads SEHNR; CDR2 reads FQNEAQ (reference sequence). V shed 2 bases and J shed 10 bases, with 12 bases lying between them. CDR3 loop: CASSLRGEGSPLHF. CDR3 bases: TGTGCCAGCAGCTTAAGGGGGGAGGGATCACCCCTCCACTTT.

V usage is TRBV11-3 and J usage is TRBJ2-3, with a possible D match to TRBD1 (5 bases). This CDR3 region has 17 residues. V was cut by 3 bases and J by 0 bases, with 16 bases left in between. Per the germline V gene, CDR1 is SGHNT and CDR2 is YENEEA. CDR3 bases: TGTGCCAGCAGCTTGTGGACAACGAACACCAGCACAGATACGCAGTATTTT. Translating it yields CASSLWTTNTSTDTQYF.

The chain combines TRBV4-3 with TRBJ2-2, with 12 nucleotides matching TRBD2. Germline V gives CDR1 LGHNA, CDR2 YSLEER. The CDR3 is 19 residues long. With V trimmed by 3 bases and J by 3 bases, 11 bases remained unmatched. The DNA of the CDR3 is TGCGCCAGCAGCCATCCCGGGACTAGCGGGCAATGGGACACCGGGGAGCTGTTTTTT. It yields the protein CASSHPGTSGQWDTGELFF.

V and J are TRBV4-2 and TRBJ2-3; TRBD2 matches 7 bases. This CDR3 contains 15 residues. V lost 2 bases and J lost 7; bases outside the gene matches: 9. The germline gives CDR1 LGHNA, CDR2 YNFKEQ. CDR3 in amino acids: CASSQLMGGGNTQYF. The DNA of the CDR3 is TGTGCCAGCAGCCAACTTATGGGGGGAGGGAATACGCAGTATTTT.

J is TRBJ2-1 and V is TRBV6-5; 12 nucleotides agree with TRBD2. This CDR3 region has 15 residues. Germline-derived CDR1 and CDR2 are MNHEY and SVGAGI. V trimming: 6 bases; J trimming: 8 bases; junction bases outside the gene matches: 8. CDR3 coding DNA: TGTGCCAGCAGATCTCTAGCGGGAGGGCTCGATGAGCAGTTCTTC. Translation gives CASRSLAGGLDEQFF.

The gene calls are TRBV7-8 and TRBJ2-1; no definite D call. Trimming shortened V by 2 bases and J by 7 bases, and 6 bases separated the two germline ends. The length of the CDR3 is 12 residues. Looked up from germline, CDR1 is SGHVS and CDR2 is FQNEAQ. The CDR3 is CASSLIGNEQFF. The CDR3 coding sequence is TGTGCCAGCAGCTTAATAGGGAATGAGCAGTTCTTC. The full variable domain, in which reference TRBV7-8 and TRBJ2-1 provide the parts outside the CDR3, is GAGVSQSPRYKVAKRGQDVALRCDPISGHVSLFWYQQALGQGPEFLTYFQNEAQLDKSGLPSDRFFAERPEGSVSTLKIQRTQQEDSAVYLCASSLIGNEQFFGPGTRLTVL.

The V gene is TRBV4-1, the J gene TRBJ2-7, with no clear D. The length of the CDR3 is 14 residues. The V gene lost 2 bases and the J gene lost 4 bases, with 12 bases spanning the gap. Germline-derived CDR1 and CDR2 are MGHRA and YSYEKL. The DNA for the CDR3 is TGCGCCAGCAGCCAACAGAAAGCCGATTACGAGCAGTACTTC. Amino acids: CASSQQKADYEQYF.

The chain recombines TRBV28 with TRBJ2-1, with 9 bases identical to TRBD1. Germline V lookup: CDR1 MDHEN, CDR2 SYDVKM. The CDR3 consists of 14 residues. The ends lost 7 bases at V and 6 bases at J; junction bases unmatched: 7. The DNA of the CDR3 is TGTGCCAGCACGTGGGACAGGGTCCTCAATGAGCAGTTCTTC. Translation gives CASTWDRVLNEQFF.

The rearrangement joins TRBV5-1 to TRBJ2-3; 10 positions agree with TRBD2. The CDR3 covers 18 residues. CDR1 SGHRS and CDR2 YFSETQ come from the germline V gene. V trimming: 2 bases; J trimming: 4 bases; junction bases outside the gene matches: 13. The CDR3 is CASSLEPAAGGQADTQYF. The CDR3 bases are TGCGCCAGCAGCTTAGAACCCGCAGCGGGGGGGCAGGCAGATACGCAGTATTTT.

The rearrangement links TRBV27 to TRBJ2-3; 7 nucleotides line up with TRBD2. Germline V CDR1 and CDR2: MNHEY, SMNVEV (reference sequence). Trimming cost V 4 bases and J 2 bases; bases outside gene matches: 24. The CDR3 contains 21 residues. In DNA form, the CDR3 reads TGTGCCAGCAGTTATAATATGCTGTTCTCTAGCGGAGGGGTCTTCACAGATACGCAGTATTTT. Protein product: CASSYNMLFSSGGVFTDTQYF.

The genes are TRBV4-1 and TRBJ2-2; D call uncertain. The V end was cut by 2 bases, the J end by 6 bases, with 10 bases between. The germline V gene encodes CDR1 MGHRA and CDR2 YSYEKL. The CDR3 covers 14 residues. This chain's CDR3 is CASSQWGTAGELFF. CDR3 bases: TGCGCCAGCAGCCAATGGGGAACCGCCGGGGAGCTGTTTTTT.

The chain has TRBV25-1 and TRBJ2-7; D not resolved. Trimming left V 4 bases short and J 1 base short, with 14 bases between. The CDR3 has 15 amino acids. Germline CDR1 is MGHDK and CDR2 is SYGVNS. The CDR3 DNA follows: TGTGCCAGCAGTGCTGTAGGAGATACTTCCTACGAGCAGTACTTC. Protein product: CASSAVGDTSYEQYF.

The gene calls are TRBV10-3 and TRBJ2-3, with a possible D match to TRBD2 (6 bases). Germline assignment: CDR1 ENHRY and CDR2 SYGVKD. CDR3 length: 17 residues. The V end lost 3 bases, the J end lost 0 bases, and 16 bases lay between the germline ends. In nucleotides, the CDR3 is TGTGCCATCAGTGACCCTGAAGTGGGGACTAGCACAGATACGCAGTATTTT. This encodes CAISDPEVGTSTDTQYF.

CDR3 sequence reads: CASSRTGVNTEAFF. Here the CDR3 DNA reads TGTGCCAGCAGCAGGACAGGGGTGAACACTGAAGCTTTCTTT. V usage is TRBV11-3 and J usage is TRBJ1-1; 9 bases align to TRBD1. The trim removed 5 bases at V and 0 bases at J, leaving 1 base unmatched. The length of the CDR3 is 14 residues. Germline CDR1 is SGHNT and CDR2 is YENEEA.

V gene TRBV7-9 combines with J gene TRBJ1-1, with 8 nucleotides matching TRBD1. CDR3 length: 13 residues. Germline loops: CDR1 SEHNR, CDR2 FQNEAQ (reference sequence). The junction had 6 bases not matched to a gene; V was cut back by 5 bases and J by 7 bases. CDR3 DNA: TGTGCCAGCAGCCCCGGGGACAGGTATGAAGCTTTCTTT. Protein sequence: CASSPGDRYEAFF.

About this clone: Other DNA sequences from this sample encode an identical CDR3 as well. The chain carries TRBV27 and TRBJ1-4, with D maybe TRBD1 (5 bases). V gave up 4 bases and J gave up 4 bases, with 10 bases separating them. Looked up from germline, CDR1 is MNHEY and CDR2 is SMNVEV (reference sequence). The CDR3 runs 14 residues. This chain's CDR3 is CASSSRDGNEKLFF. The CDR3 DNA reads TGTGCCAGCAGTTCTCGGGACGGTAATGAAAAACTGTTTTTT.

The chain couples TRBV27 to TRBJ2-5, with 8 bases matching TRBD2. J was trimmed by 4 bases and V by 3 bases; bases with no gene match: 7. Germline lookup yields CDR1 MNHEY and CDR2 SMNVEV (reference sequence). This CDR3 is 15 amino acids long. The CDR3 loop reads CASSFSGLGSETQYF. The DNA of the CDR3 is TGTGCCAGCAGTTTCTCGGGACTAGGGTCAGAGACCCAGTACTTC.

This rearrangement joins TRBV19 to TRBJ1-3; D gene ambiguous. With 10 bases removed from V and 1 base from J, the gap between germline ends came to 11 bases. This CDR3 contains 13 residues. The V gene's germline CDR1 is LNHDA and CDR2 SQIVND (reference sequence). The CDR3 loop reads CATEGGSGNTIYF. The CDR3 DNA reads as TGTGCCACCGAGGGAGGGTCTGGAAACACCATATATTTT.

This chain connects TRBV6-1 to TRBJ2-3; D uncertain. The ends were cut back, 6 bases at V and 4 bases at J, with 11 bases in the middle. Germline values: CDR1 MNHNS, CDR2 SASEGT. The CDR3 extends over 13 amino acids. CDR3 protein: CASRDPGADTQYF. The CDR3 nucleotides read TGTGCCAGCAGGGATCCGGGCGCAGATACGCAGTATTTT.

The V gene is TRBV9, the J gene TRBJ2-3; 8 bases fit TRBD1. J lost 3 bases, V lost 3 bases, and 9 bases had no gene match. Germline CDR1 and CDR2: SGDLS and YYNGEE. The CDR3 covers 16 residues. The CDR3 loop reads CASSARTGPATDTQYF. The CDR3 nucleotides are TGTGCCAGCAGCGCCCGGACAGGGCCGGCAACAGATACGCAGTATTTT.

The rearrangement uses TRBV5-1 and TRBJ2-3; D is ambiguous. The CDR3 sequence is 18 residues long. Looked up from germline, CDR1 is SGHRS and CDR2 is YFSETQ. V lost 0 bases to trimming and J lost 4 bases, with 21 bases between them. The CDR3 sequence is CASSLAPLSAVGADTQYF. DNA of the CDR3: TGCGCCAGCAGCTTGGCTCCCTTATCGGCCGTGGGCGCAGATACGCAGTATTTT.

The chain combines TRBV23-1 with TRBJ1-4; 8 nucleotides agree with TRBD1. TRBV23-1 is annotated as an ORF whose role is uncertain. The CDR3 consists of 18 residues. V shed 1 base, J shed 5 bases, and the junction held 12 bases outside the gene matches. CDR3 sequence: CASSQYLPSGQVNEKLFF. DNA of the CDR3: TGCGCCAGCAGTCAATACCTTCCTTCGGGACAGGTGAATGAAAAACTGTTTTTT.

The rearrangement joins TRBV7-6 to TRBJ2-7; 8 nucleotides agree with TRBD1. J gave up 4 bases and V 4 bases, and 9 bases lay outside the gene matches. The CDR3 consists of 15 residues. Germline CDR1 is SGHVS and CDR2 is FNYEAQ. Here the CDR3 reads CASSSKDRAAYEQYF. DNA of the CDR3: TGTGCCAGCAGCTCAAAGGACAGGGCCGCTTACGAGCAGTACTTC. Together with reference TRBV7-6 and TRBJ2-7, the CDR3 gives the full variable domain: GAGVSQSPRYKVTKRGQDVALRCDPISGHVSLYWYRQALGQGPEFLTYFNYEAQQDKSGLPNDRFSAERPEGSISTLTIQRTEQRDSAMYRCASSSKDRAAYEQYFGPGTRLTVT.